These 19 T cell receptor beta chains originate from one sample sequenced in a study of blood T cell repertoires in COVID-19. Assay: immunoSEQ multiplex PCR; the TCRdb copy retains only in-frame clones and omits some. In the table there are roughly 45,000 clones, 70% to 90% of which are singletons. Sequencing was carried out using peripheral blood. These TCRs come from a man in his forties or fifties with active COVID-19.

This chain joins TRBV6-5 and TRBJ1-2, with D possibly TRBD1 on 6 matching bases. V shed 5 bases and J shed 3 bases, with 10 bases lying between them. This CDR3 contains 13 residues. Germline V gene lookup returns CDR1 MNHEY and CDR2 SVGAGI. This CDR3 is CASSQGSDYGYTF. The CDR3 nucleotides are TGTGCCAGCAGTCAGGGGAGCGACTATGGCTACACCTTC.

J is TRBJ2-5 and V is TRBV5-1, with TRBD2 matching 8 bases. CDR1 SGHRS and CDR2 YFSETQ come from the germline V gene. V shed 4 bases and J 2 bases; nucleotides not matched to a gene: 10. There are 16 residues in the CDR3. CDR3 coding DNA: TGCGCCAGCAGCGCGACGGCGGGGGGTCTTCAAGAGACCCAGTACTTC. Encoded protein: CASSATAGGLQETQYF.

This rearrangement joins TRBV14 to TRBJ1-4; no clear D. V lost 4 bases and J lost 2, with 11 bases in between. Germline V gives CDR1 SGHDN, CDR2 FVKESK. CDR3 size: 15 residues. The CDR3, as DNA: TGTGCCAGCAGCCCGAGACGAGGGACTAATGAAAAACTGTTTTTT. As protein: CASSPRRGTNEKLFF.

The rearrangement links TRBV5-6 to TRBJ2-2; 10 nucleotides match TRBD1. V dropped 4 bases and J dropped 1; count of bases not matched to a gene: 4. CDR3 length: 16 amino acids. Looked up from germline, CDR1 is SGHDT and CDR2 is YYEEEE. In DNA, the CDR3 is TGTGCCAGCAGCCGACGGACAGGGGGGAACACCGGGGAGCTGTTTTTT. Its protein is CASSRRTGGNTGELFF.

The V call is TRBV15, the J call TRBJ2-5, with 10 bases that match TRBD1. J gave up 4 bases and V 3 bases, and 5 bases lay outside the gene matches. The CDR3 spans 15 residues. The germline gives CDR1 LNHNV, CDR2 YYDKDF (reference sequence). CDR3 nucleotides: TGTGCCACCAGCAGCATGACAGGGGGCGGAGAGACCCAGTACTTC. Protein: CATSSMTGGGETQYF. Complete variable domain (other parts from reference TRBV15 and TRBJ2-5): DAMVIQNPRYQVTQFGKPVTLSCSQTLNHNVMYWYQQKSSQAPKLLFHYYDKDFNNEADTPDNFQSRRPNTSFCFLDIRSPGLGDTAMYLCATSSMTGGGETQYFGPGTRLLVL.

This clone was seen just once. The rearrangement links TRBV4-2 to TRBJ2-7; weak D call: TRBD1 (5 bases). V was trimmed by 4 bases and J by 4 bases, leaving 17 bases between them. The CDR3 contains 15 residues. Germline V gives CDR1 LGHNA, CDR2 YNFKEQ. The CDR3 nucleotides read TGTGCCAGCAGCCCTATCGCCCAGGGTCAGTACGAGCAGTACTTC. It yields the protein CASSPIAQGQYEQYF.

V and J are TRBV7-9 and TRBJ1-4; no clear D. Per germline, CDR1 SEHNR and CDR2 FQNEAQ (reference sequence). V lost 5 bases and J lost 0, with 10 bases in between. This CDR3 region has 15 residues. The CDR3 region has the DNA TGTGCCAGCAGCGCGCGTACCGCAACTAATGAAAAACTGTTTTTT. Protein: CASSARTATNEKLFF.

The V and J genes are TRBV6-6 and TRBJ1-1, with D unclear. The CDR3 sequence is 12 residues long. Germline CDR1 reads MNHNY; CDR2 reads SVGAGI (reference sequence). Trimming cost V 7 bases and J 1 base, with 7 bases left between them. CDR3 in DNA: TGTGCCAGCACCCTAACGAACACTGAAGCTTTCTTT. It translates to CASTLTNTEAFF.

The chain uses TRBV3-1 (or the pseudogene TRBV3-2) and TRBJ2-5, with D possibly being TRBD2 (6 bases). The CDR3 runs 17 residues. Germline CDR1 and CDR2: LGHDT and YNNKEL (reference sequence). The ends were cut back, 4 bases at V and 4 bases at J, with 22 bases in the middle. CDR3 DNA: TGTGCCAGCAGCCCCGGAGATACGGGAGCGGTTAGAGAGACCCAGTACTTC. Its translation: CASSPGDTGAVRETQYF.

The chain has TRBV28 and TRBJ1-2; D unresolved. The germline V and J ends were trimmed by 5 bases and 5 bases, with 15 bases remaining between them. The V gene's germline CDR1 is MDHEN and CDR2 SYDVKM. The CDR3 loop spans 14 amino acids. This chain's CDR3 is CASSGVSEYYGYTF. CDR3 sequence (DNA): TGTGCCAGCAGTGGCGTCAGCGAGTATTATGGCTACACCTTC.

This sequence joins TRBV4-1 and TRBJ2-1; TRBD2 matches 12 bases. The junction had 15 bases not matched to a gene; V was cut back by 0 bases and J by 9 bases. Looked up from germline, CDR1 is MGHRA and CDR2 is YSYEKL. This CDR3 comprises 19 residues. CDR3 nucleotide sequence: TGCGCCAGCAGCCAAGAAGTACCCGGACTAGCGGGGTGGGGCACTGAGCAGTTCTTC. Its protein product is CASSQEVPGLAGWGTEQFF.

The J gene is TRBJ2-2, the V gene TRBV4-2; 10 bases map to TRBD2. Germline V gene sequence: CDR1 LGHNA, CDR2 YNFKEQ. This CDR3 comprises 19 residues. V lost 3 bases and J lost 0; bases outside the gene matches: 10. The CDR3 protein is CASSHNPGLARANTGELFF. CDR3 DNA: TGTGCCAGCAGCCATAATCCGGGACTAGCGAGAGCGAACACCGGGGAGCTGTTTTTT.

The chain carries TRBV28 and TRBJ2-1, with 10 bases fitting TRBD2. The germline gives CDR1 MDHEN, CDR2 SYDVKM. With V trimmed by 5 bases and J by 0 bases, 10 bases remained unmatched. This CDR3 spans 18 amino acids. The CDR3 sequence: CASSPPGLASSSYNEQFF. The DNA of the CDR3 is TGTGCCAGCAGTCCTCCGGGACTAGCGTCGAGCTCCTACAATGAGCAGTTCTTC. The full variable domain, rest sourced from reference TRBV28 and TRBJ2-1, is DVKVTQSSRYLVKRTGEKVFLECVQDMDHENMFWYRQDPGLGLRLIYFSYDVKMKEKGDIPEGYSVSREKKERFSLILESASTNQTSMYLCASSPPGLASSSYNEQFFGPGTRLTVL.

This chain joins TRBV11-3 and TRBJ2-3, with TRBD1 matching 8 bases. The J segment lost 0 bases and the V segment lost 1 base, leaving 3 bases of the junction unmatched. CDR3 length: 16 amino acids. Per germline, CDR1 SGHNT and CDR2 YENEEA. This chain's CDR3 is CASSLGGDRSTDTQYF. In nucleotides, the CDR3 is TGTGCCAGCAGCTTAGGAGGGGACAGGAGCACAGATACGCAGTATTTT.

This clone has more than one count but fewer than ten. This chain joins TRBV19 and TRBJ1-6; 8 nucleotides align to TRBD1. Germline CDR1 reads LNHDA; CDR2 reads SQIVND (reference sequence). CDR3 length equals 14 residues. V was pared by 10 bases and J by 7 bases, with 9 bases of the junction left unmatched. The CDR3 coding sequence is TGTGCCACCCAGCCGGGACAGGAAAATTCACCCCTCCACTTT. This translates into CATQPGQENSPLHF.

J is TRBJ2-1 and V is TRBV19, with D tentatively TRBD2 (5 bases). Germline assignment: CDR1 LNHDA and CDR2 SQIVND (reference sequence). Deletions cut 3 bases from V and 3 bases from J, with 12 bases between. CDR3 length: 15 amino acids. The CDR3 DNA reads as TGTGCCAGTAGTATCAGCGGCGGACTCTACAATGAGCAGTTCTTC. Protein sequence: CASSISGGLYNEQFF.

For the CDR3, the DNA is TGTGCCATCAGCGGGACTCCCGACAATGAGCAGTTCTTC. It specifies CAISGTPDNEQFF. The chain couples TRBV10-3 to TRBJ2-1; D might be TRBD2 (6 bases). Germline loops: CDR1 ENHRY, CDR2 SYGVKD. The CDR3 has 13 amino acids. V lost 6 bases and J 5 bases, leaving 11 bases between the germline ends.

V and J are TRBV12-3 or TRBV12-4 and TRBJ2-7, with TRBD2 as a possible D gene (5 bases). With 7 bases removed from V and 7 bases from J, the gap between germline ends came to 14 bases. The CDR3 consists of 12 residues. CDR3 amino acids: CASTQRSGEQYF. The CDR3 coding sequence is TGTGCCAGCACCCAGCGTTCGGGGGAGCAGTACTTC.

CDR3 residues: CASSIGLAGTQETQYF. In nucleotides, the CDR3 is TGTGCCAGCAGCATTGGACTAGCGGGGACCCAAGAGACCCAGTACTTC. The V call is TRBV9, the J call TRBJ2-5, with 12 bases aligning to TRBD2. From germline, CDR1 is SGDLS and CDR2 YYNGEE. V shed 4 bases, J shed 1 base, and the junction held 5 bases outside the gene matches. This CDR3 region has 16 residues.